The T cell receptor (beta chain) described here comes from a study of T-cell memory formation after mild COVID-19. Study context: TCR clusters showed largely donor specificity.

TCRdb used MiXCR to reprocess the 5' RACE reads, holding one entry per CDR3 protein. The table includes fewer than 400,000 distinct CDR3 sequences, 10% to 15% detected once. General study results and limits: What remained unconfirmed was the SARS-CoV-2 specificity of second-wave clones peaking on day 37.

This CDR3 is 14 amino acids long. J was trimmed by 6 bases and V by 8 bases; bases with no gene match: 7. Germline-derived CDR1 and CDR2 are MRHNA and SNTAGT. In regard to this clonotype: Its specificity is unknown.

What was sequenced was PBMCs or a T cell subset sorted from them (not recorded which). V and J are TRBV6-4 and TRBJ2-1; 10 bases are a match to TRBD2. This receptor was taken from a man aged 18-30 years who had mild COVID-19 (a few samples of this study predate the infection). Cell type and time point are not known. The CDR3 here is CASSASGGRNEQFF. Here the CDR3 DNA reads TGTGCCAGCTCGGCTAGCGGGGGTCGCAATGAGCAGTTCTTC.